This T cell receptor beta chain came from a study of blood T cell repertoires in COVID-19. In the study overall: T cells, B-cell-depleted T cells, or PBMCs supplied cDNA or gDNA.

Germline V lookup: CDR1 SEHNR, CDR2 FQNEAQ (reference sequence). The CDR3 runs 11 residues. V lost 5 bases, J lost 13 bases, and 15 bases lay in between. Measured with immunoSEQ multiplex PCR; TCRdb has only the in-frame clones, and not every one. The sample consists of 150,000 to 200,000 clones, roughly 89% of them appearing once. The clonotype originates from a human donor in a cohort sampled during active COVID-19. The chain links TRBV7-9 to TRBJ2-7, with a possible D match to TRBD2 (6 bases). What was sequenced was peripheral blood. CDR3 in DNA: TGTGCCAGCAGCGGGGTCCGGGGGATATACTTC. Protein: CASSGVRGIYF.